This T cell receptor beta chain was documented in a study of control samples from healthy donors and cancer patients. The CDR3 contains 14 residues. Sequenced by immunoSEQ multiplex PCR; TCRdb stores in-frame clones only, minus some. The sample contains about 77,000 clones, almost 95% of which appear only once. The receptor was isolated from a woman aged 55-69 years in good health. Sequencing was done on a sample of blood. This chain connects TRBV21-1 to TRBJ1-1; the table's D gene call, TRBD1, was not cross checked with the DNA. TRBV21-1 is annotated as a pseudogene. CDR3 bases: TGTGCCAGCAGCCCGACAGGGTCGGACACTGAAGCTTTCTTT. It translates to CASSPTGSDTEAFF.